The source of this TCR beta chain is a study of Ad26.COV2.S vaccination and SARS-CoV-2 variants. Whole-study results and caveats: Spike-specific TCR breadth was greater in vaccine than placebo recipients. Breadth, reportedly substantial, characterized the spike-specific CD8+ and CD4+ T cell responses after vaccination. Similar non-spike TCR breadth was observed in recipients of vaccine and of placebo.

TCRdb's copy holds only in-frame clones and misses some; the assay was immunoSEQ multiplex PCR. Here the sample spans 350,000 to 450,000 clones, about 89% being singletons. The CDR3 extends over 15 amino acids. On this clone itself: Its target is not known.

Described treatment: about 20 received Ad26.COV2.S at low or high dose, single or two shots; 5 received placebo; per-sample allocation not given. Specimens were obtained on day 63 following the first vaccine or placebo injection. An 18-55-year-old adult in Boston served as donor. The TCR was taken from a person aged 18-65 years who received the Ad26.COV2.S COVID-19 vaccine or a placebo. The chain is built from TRBV12-1 and TRBJ2-5; no check of the table's D call, TRBD1, against the DNA was made. TRBV12-1 is classified as a pseudogene. The specimen was peripheral blood, collected in a trial of Ad26.COV2.S vaccine versus placebo. The CDR3: CASICFGKLQETQYF. The CDR3 DNA reads TGTGCCAGCATCTGTTTTGGCAAATTACAAGAGACCCAGTACTTC.